These 4 T cell receptor beta chains share one sample of origin, sequenced in a study of blood T cells in healthy people across ages. The authors ran a second PCR of roughly 6 to 12 cycles using a sample-barcoded 5' primer and a J-beta primer mix. Using its own MiXCR run on the 5' RACE reads, TCRdb lists one record per CDR3 protein. The sample lists approximately 800,000 distinct CDR3 sequences, 20% to 30% seen once, with 2.5% to 3.5% in the top ten. The sample was also linked to a second study, of T cells of mothers and their children.

The sequenced sample consisted of blood. The origin of the receptors is a boy aged 5-17 years in good health.

This clonotype was detected a few times. The chain links TRBV4-1 to TRBJ2-2; no reliable D call. Germline V gene sequence: CDR1 MGHRA, CDR2 YSYEKL. The CDR3 totals 17 residues. V lost 4 bases to trimming and J lost 5 bases, with 20 bases between them. CDR3 residues: CASSLRMDPEFTGELFF. The CDR3, as DNA: TGCGCCAGCAGCCTCCGTATGGACCCCGAGTTTACCGGGGAGCTGTTTTTT.

V and J are TRBV7-9 and TRBJ2-5, with 8 bases that match TRBD1. Losses at the gene ends were 3 bases for V and 5 bases for J; bases not matched to a gene: 8. The CDR3 totals 15 residues. The V gene's germline CDR1 is SEHNR and CDR2 FQNEAQ (reference sequence). The CDR3 DNA sequence: TGTGCCAGCAGCTTGACAGGGGCGTCCCATGAGACCCAGTACTTC. Protein sequence: CASSLTGASHETQYF.

The chain joins TRBV7-6 to TRBJ2-3; D not resolved. V gave up 2 bases and J gave up 2 bases, with 8 bases separating them. Germline V lookup: CDR1 SGHVS, CDR2 FNYEAQ. CDR3 length: 14 amino acids. The CDR3 DNA follows: TGTGCCAGCAGCTTATACAAGGCCACAGATACGCAGTATTTT. This sequence encodes CASSLYKATDTQYF. Full variable domain (remainder filled in from reference TRBV7-6 and TRBJ2-3): GAGVSQSPRYKVTKRGQDVALRCDPISGHVSLYWYRQALGQGPEFLTYFNYEAQQDKSGLPNDRFSAERPEGSISTLTIQRTEQRDSAMYRCASSLYKATDTQYFGPGTRLTVL.

The CDR3 region is CASSYSKGRGNEQFF. The CDR3 DNA reads as TGTGCCAGCAGTTACTCGAAGGGCAGGGGCAATGAGCAGTTCTTC. The chain employs TRBV6-6 and TRBJ2-5; TRBD1 is a possible D gene (6 bases). The J call is uncertain, as TRBJ2-1 better fits the DNA end. The CDR3 covers 15 residues. Germline V gene lookup returns CDR1 MNHNY and CDR2 SVGAGI (reference sequence).